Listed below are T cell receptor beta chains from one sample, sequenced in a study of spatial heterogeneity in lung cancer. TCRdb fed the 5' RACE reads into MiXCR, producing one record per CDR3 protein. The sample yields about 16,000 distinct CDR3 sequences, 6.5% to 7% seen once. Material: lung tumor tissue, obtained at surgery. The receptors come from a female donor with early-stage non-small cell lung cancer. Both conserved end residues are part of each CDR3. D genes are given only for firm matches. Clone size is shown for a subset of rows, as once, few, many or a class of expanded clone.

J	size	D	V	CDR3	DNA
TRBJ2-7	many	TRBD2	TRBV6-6	CASRAGTSGGAFRPYEQYF	TGTGCCAGCAGGGCCGGGACTAGCGGGGGGGCCTTTAGACCCTACGAGCAGTACTTC
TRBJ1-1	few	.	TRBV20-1	CSARRGEANTEAFF	TGCAGTGCACGGAGGGGGGAGGCGAACACTGAAGCTTTCTTT
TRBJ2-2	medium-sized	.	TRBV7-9	CASSLAGPDTGELFF	TGTGCCAGCAGCTTAGCGGGACCTGATACCGGGGAGCTGTTTTTT
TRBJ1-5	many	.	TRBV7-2	CASSLGTDQPQHF	TGTGCCAGCAGCCTAGGGACGGATCAGCCCCAGCATTTT
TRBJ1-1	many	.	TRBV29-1	CSVGGWNTEAFF	TGCAGCGTAGGGGGGTGGAACACTGAAGCTTTCTTT
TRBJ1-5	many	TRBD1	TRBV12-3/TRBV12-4	CASSLYRGHQPQHF	TGTGCCAGCAGCCTTTACAGGGGGCATCAGCCCCAGCATTTT
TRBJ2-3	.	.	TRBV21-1	CASSHKDPTSGEVDTQYF	TGTGCCAGCAGCCACAAAGATCCGACTAGCGGGGAAGTAGATACGCAGTATTTT
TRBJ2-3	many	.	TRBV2	CASKILGPDTQYF	TGTGCCAGCAAGATTCTAGGACCAGATACGCAGTATTTT
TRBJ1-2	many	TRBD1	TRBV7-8	CASSRTGTDNYGYTF	TGTGCCAGCAGCCGTACCGGGACAGATAACTATGGCTACACCTTC
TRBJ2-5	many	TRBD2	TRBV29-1	CSVGGLAVTQETQYF	TGCAGCGTGGGGGGACTAGCGGTAACCCAAGAGACCCAGTACTTC
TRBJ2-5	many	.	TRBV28	CASSSSRLRETQYF	TGTGCCAGCAGTTCCTCCCGGTTAAGGGAGACCCAGTACTTC
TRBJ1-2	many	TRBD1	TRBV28	CASSLNPGQDNYGYTF	TGTGCCAGCAGTCTTAACCCGGGACAGGACAACTATGGCTACACCTTC
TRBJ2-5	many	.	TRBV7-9	CASSPALGGAETQYF	TGTGCCAGCAGCCCTGCCTTGGGGGGAGCAGAGACCCAGTACTTC
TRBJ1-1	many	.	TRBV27	CASRANTEAFF	TGTGCCAGCAGAGCGAACACTGAAGCTTTCTTT
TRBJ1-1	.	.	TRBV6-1	CASSTRTVNTEAFF	TGTGCCAGCAGTACCCGGACGGTGAACACTGAAGCTTTCTTT
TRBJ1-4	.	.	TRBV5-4	CASSTGTTNEKLFF	TGTGCCAGCAGCACAGGGACAACTAATGAAAAACTGTTTTTT
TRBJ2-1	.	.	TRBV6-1	CASNVNEQFF	TGTGCCAGCAATGTCAATGAGCAGTTCTTC